Listed here is a single TCR beta chain. Those enrolled, adults aged roughly 18 to 95 years, came from 25 or so US areas. This specimen comes from a study of blood T cell repertoires in COVID-19. Across the study: In each case, the material was cDNA or gDNA derived from T cells, B-cell-depleted T cells, or PBMCs.

Produced via immunoSEQ multiplex PCR; TCRdb's table is partial and in-frame only. The sample contains 200,000 to 250,000 clones, roughly 90% of which appear only once. CDR1 is MGHRA, CDR2 YSYEKL, per germline. With 0 bases clipped from V and 2 bases from J, the junction kept 8 bases outside the gene matches. This CDR3 comprises 18 residues. This TCR derives from a man younger than 30 with acute COVID-19. The V call is TRBV4-1, the J call TRBJ2-4, with 9 bases aligning to TRBD1. The source material was PBMCs or T cells enriched from blood (not recorded which). The CDR3 reads CASSQDQAGTGSKNIQYF. The CDR3 DNA sequence: TGCGCCAGCAGCCAAGACCAAGCCGGGACAGGGTCCAAAAACATTCAGTACTTC.